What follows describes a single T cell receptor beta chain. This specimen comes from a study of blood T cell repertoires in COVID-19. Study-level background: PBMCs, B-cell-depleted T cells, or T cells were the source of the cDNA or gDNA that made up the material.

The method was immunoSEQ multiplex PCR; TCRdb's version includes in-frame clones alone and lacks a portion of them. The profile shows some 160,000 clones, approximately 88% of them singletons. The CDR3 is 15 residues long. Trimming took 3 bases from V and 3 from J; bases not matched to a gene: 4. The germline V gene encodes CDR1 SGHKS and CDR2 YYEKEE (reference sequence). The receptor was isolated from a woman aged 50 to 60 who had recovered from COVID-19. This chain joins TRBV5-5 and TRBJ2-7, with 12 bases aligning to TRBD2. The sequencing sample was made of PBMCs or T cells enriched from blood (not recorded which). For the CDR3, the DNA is TGTGCCAGCAGCTCCGGACTAGCGGGGAGCTACGAGCAGTACTTC. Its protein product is CASSSGLAGSYEQYF.